Listed here are 5 T cell receptor beta chains from one sample, sequenced in a study of blood T cell repertoires in COVID-19. The table came from immunoSEQ multiplex PCR; TCRdb's copy has only in-frame clones and leaves some out. The sample has about 220,000 clones, more than 75% seen once. Sequencing was done on a sample of peripheral blood. The receptor set was obtained from a woman older than 75 with COVID-19, enrolled during active disease.

The genes are TRBV10-1 and TRBJ2-2; 8 nucleotides match TRBD2. V shed 6 bases and J 5 bases; nucleotides not matched to a gene: 11. CDR1 is WNHNN, CDR2 SYGVQD, per germline (reference sequence). The CDR3 has 16 residues. CDR3 coding DNA: TGCGCCAGCAGACAGGCTGCAGCGGGAGTTACCGGGGAGCTGTTTTTT. Translation: CASRQAAAGVTGELFF.

As concerns this clone: Other DNA sequences from this sample encode an identical CDR3 as well. This sequence joins TRBV28 and TRBJ1-2; D ambiguous. Germline-derived CDR1 and CDR2 are MDHEN and SYDVKM. V was trimmed by 6 bases and J by 2 bases, leaving 4 bases between them. The CDR3 consists of 11 residues. CDR3 DNA: TGTGCCAGCAGCACAAACTATGGCTACACCTTC. This gives the protein CASSTNYGYTF.

The rearrangement links TRBV30 to TRBJ2-5; TRBD1 agrees at 10 bases. The CDR3 has 15 amino acids. The germline V gene has CDR1 GTSNPN and CDR2 SVGIG (reference sequence). V dropped 2 bases and J dropped 3; count of bases not matched to a gene: 6. CDR3 sequence: CAWSPWDRGEETQYF. In nucleotides, the CDR3 is TGTGCCTGGAGTCCTTGGGACAGGGGCGAAGAGACCCAGTACTTC.

The V call is TRBV24-1, the J call TRBJ1-5; possibly TRBD1 for D (5 bases). Trimming pared 8 bases from V and 5 bases from J, leaving 6 bases between. The CDR3 is made up of 11 amino acids. Germline CDR1 is KGHDR and CDR2 is SFDVKD. The CDR3 is CATIQDQPQHF. In DNA, the CDR3 is TGTGCCACCATACAGGATCAGCCCCAGCATTTT.

The V and J genes are TRBV2 and TRBJ1-6; the match to TRBD1 covers 8 bases. CDR3 size: 16 residues. Trimming at V came to 2 bases and at J to 10 bases, leaving 10 bases not matched to a gene. Germline assignment: CDR1 SNHLY and CDR2 FYNNEI. CDR3 residues: CASSETWTGKRSPLHF. CDR3 coding DNA: TGTGCCAGCAGTGAAACCTGGACAGGGAAAAGGTCACCCCTCCACTTT.